This TCR beta chain was retrieved from a study of liver allograft versus peripheral blood T cells (TCRdb year 2020). A note on the overall study: T cell receptor repertoires present within transplanted livers were compared with repertoires in the peripheral blood of liver transplant recipients.

On this clonotype itself: Its antigen has not been determined. No per-base quality is available; no much larger clone lies one base away.

TCRdb shows the sequencer as Illumina MiSeq. TCRdb reprocessed the public reads (quality trimming at Q25 with fastp, clone calling with MiXCR) and kept in-frame beta chains. Every entry covers one CDR3 protein and lists the most common genes and DNA from its rows. This sample is represented by roughly 10,000 distinct CDR3 sequences; about 20% of them were singletons. Less than 2% of the sample is taken by the ten largest. Cut back by 3 bases and 4 bases, the V and J ends lie 19 bases apart. The cysteine opens and the phenylalanine closes a CDR3 of 16 amino acids. Left in the record is the CDR3 DNA by itself, 48 bases read in frame from the first base. CDR1 is given as DFQATT and CDR2 as SNEGSKA, both from the germline V gene (reference sequence). Here is what the overall study found, with its caveats: T cell receptor repertoires inside liver allografts were reported to be different from the repertoires detected in peripheral blood.

This TCR derives from a human patient who had a liver transplant. After a transplant, some of the T cells may come from the graft donor. The V and J genes are TRBV20-1 and TRBJ1-5; the D gene cannot be resolved reliably. Here the CDR3 is given as CSASSFKGGVNQPQHF. The nucleotide sequence reads as follows: TGCAGTGCTAGTAGCTTCAAAGGCGGGGTAAATCAGCCCCAGCATTTT.